The clone carrying this TCR beta chain was seen a few times. Its specificity is unknown. The data are from a study of CD8+ T cells in alopecia areata. Once RNA had been extracted, it was reverse transcribed into cDNA to act as the sequencing template. Profiled with immunoSEQ multiplex PCR; TCRdb holds only in-frame clones, not every one. The repertoire holds under 150,000 clones, roughly 50% seen once, with under 12% in the top ten. Overall study findings and caveats: In patients, TCRs were shared less clearly than in mice, and HLA may possibly be involved. Sequence data from scalp samples additionally include resident alphabeta T cells of normal skin. Lesional tissue from the scalp (especially in alopecia totalis/universalis) showed higher clonality than normal scalp.

The CDR3 has 11 residues. V was pared by 4 bases and J by 6 bases, with 10 bases between. Germline V CDR1 and CDR2: SQVTM, ANQGSEA. The clonotype originates from a human donor with alopecia areata. The V and J genes are TRBV29-1 and TRBJ2-7; D gene ambiguous. Sequencing was performed on NKG2D-low CD8+ T cells sorted from blood. The chain's CDR3 is CSVGSLGEQYF. The CDR3 DNA sequence: TGCAGCGTTGGCTCTTTGGGCGAGCAGTACTTC.